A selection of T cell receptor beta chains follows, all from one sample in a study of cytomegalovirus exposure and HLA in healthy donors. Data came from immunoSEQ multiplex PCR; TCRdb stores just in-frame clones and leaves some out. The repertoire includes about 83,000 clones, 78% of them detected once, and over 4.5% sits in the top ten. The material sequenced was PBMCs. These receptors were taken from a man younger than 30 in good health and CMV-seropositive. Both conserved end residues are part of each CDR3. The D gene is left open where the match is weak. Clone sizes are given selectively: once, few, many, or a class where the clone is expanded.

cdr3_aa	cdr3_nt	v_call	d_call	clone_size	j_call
CASMSASWNYGYTF	TGTGCCAGCATGTCAGCGAGCTGGAACTATGGCTACACCTTC	TRBV2	.	few	TRBJ1-2
CASSDRAGGDQPQHF	TGCGCCAGCAGCGATCGGGCGGGGGGCGATCAGCCCCAGCATTTT	TRBV10-2	.	.	TRBJ1-5
CATSRRGGNTEAFF	TGTGCCACCAGCAGACGAGGGGGAAACACTGAAGCTTTCTTT	TRBV15	.	.	TRBJ1-1
CASSPETSGRGEQYF	TGTGCCAGCAGCCCTGAGACTAGCGGGAGGGGTGAGCAGTACTTC	TRBV27	TRBD2	once	TRBJ2-7
CASSSLAGTTETQYF	TGTGCCAGCAGCTCACTAGCGGGAACGACAGAGACCCAGTACTTC	TRBV7-3	TRBD2	.	TRBJ2-5
CASLDPGRRYGYTF	TGTGCCAGCCTGGACCCAGGGAGGCGATATGGCTACACCTTC	TRBV28	.	.	TRBJ1-2
CASRPTSGSGIRASQQFF	TGTGCCAGCAGACCCACTAGCGGGAGTGGCATCCGAGCTTCCCAGCAGTTCTTC	TRBV5-8	TRBD2	.	TRBJ2-1
CASSQGTGGVYEQYF	TGCGCCAGCAGCCAAGGGACGGGGGGGGTCTACGAGCAGTACTTC	TRBV4-1	TRBD2	.	TRBJ2-7
CASGLASRDSGYEQYF	TGTGCTAGTGGTTTGGCAAGCCGGGACAGCGGCTACGAGCAGTACTTC	TRBV12-5	TRBD1	.	TRBJ2-7
CASSRQPQGAYEQYF	TGTGCCAGCAGCCGACAACCGCAAGGGGCCTACGAGCAGTACTTC	TRBV5-6	.	.	TRBJ2-7
CASSSLRTADEKLFF	TGTGCCAGCAGTTCTCTGCGCACAGCCGATGAAAAACTGTTTTTT	TRBV28	.	.	TRBJ1-4
CASSWSGGAYEQYF	TGTGCCAGCAGCTGGTCGGGAGGGGCCTACGAGCAGTACTTC	TRBV11-1	TRBD2	.	TRBJ2-7
CAISLSSGDIYEQYF	TGTGCCATCAGCCTCTCTAGCGGGGACATCTACGAGCAGTACTTC	TRBV10-3	TRBD2	.	TRBJ2-7
CASRYRVGRTEAFF	TGTGCCAGCAGATACAGGGTGGGTAGGACTGAAGCTTTCTTT	TRBV6-1	.	.	TRBJ1-1
CASSLQGEATYGYTF	TGTGCCAGCAGTTTACAGGGAGAGGCGACCTATGGCTACACCTTC	TRBV2	.	.	TRBJ1-2
CSGDRGNEQYF	TGCAGTGGCGACAGGGGCAACGAGCAGTACTTC	TRBV20-1	TRBD1	.	TRBJ2-7
CASSYSTSGSPDTQYF	TGTGCCAGCAGTTACAGCACTAGCGGGAGCCCAGATACGCAGTATTTT	TRBV6-5	TRBD2	few	TRBJ2-3
CASSAQGDTQYF	TGTGCCAGCAGCGCCCAGGGAGATACGCAGTATTTT	TRBV9	.	.	TRBJ2-3
CASSGRYYGYTF	TGTGCCAGCAGTGGCCGTTACTATGGCTACACCTTC	TRBV28	.	.	TRBJ1-2
CASSLFQGSYTF	TGTGCCAGCAGCCTCTTCCAGGGAAGCTACACCTTC	TRBV9	.	.	TRBJ1-2
CASSYPPLAGGGEQYF	TGCGCCAGCAGCTACCCACCCCTAGCGGGAGGAGGCGAGCAGTACTTC	TRBV5-1	TRBD2	.	TRBJ2-7
CASSLAVNTEAFF	TGCGCCAGCAGCTTGGCAGTGAACACTGAAGCTTTCTTT	TRBV5-1	.	.	TRBJ1-1